This is a list of T cell receptor beta chains from one sample in a study of cytomegalovirus exposure and HLA in healthy donors. Profiling relied on immunoSEQ multiplex PCR, and the TCRdb table lists in-frame clones only, not all of them. The sample holds roughly 130,000 clones; about 74% are singletons and the top ten take around 5.5%. Material for sequencing was PBMCs. All receptors derive from a woman aged 50 to 60 in good health and CMV-seropositive. Each CDR3 is given with its conserved first and last residue. Fields, in order: CDR3 length, V gene, clone size, CDR3 protein. Part of the rows lack a size; the others show once, few, many or a class for expanded clones.

14 TRBV19 . CASSWGGKADTQYF
14 TRBV7-7 . CASSLTDDINEQFF
14 TRBV4-2 . CASSQDQGEVVAFF
17 TRBV21-1 . CASSRDRVLFSTDTQYF
15 TRBV9 few CASSVEAGGRETQYF
14 TRBV2 . CASSGDRNTGELFF
16 TRBV6-4 . CASSDSRTVSTVVQYF
14 TRBV2 . CASRGGSYNSPLHF
16 TRBV18 . CASSLRDRGYLETQYF
17 TRBV5-1 . CASSLGASGVHSYEQYF
18 TRBV6-1 . CASSEALLGGANPGELFF